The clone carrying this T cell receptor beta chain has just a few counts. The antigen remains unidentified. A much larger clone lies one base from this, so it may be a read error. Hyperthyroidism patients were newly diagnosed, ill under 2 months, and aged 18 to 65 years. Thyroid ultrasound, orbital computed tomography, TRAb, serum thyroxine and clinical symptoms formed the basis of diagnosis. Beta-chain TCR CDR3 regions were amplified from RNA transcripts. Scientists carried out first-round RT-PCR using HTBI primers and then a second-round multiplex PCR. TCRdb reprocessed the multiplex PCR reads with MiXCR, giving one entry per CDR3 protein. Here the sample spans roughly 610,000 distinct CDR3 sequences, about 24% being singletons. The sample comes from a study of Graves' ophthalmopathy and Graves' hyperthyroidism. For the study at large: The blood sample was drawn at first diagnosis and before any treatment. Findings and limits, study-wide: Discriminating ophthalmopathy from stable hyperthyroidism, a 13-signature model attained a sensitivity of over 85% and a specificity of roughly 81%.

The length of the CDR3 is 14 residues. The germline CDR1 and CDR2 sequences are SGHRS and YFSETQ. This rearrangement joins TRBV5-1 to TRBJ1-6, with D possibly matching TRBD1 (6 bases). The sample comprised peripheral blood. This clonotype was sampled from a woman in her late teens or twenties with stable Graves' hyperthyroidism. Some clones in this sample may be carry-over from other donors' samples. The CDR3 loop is CASSLEGQRSHLHF. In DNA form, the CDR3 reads TGCGCCAGCAGCTTGGAAGGACAGCGCTCACACCTCCACTTT.